The subject of this entry is one T cell receptor (beta chain). What it recognizes is unknown. Germline trimming cut 0 bases from V and 0 bases from J; bases unmatched to any gene: 2. The CDR3 spans 16 residues. Looked up from germline, CDR1 is SGHRS and CDR2 is YFSETQ. MiXCR was run by TCRdb on the RACE reads, yielding one entry per CDR3 protein. The data show 360,000 or so distinct CDR3 sequences, with roughly 6.3% seen just once and about 5.6% held by the top ten. This record comes from a study of human T cells and chemical hapten exposure. Looking at the study overall: For sensitization, 2% DPC was applied to an approximately 2 cm by approximately 2 cm patch of upper inner arm skin.

Study conclusions and caveats: Donors were affected by alopecia, so their immune reaction might vary from that of healthy individuals.

Time point denoted: patch test 2, 6 weeks after DPC sensitization. Treatment defined: therapeutic diphenylcyclopropenone sensitization with weekly scalp DPC. RNA extraction used unfractionated whole blood as the source of total RNA. J is TRBJ2-1 and V is TRBV5-1; 8 nucleotides agree with TRBD1. The sequence derives from a woman under 30 with alopecia areata. Some clones in this sample may be carry-over from other donors' samples. Here the sequenced sample was whole blood, taken in connection with sensitization to the hapten diphenylcyclopropenone (DPC). DNA of the CDR3: TGCGCCAGCAGCTTGGGGACAGGGAGCTCCTACAATGAGCAGTTCTTC. It specifies CASSLGTGSSYNEQFF.